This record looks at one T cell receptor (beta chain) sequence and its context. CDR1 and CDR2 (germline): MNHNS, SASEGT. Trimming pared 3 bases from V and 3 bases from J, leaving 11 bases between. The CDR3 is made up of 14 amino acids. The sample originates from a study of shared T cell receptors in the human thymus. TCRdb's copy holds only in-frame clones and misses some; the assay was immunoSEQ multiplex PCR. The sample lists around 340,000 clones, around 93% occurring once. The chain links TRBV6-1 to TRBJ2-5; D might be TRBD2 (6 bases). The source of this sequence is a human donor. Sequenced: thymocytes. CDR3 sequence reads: CASSDLGLKETQYF. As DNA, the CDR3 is TGTGCCAGCAGTGACTTGGGACTGAAAGAGACCCAGTACTTC.